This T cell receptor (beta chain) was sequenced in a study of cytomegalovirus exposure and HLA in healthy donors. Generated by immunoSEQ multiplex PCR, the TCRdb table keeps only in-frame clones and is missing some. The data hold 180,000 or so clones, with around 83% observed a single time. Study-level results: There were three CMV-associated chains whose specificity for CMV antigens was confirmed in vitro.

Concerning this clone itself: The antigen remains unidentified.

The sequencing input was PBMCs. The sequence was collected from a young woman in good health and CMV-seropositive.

CDR3 nucleotide sequence: TGCGCCAGCAGCCTAGCGGCGGCAGCCAGCTCCTACGAGCAGTACTTC. Translation: CASSLAAAASSYEQYF. The chain carries TRBV5-1 and TRBJ2-7; TRBD2 aligns across 7 bases. The V and J ends lost 4 bases and 0 bases, in that order; junction bases with no gene match: 10. CDR1 and CDR2 (germline): SGHRS, YFSETQ. The CDR3 loop spans 16 amino acids.